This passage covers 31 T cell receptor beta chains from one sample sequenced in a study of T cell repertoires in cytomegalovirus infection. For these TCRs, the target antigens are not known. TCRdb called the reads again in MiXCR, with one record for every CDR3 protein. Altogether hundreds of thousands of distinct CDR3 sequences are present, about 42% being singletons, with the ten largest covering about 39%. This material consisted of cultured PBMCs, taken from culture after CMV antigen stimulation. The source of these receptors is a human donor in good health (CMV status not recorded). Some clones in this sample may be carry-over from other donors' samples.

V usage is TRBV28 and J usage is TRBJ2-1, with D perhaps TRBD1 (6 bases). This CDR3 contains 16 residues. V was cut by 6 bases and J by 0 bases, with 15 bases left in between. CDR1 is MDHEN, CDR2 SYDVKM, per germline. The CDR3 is CASSPPGHRSYNEQFF. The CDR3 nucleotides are TGTGCCAGCAGCCCTCCGGGACACCGCTCCTACAATGAGCAGTTCTTC.

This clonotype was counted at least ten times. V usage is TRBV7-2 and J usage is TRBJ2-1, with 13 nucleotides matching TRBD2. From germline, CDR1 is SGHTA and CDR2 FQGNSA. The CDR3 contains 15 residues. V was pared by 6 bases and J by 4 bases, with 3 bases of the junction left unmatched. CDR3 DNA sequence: TGTGCCAGCAGACGGACTAGCGGGGGATACAATGAGCAGTTCTTC. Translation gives CASRRTSGGYNEQFF. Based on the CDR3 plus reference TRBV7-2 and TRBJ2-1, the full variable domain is GAGVSQSPSNKVTEKGKDVELRCDPISGHTALYWYRQSLGQGLEFLIYFQGNSAPDKSGLPSDRFSAERTGGSVSTLTIQRTQQEDSAVYLCASRRTSGGYNEQFFGPGTRLTVL.

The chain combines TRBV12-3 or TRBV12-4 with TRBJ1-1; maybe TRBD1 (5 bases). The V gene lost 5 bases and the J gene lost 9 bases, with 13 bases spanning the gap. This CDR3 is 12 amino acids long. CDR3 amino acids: CASSPADSKAFF. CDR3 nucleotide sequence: TGTGCCAGCAGTCCAGCCGACAGCAAAGCTTTCTTT.

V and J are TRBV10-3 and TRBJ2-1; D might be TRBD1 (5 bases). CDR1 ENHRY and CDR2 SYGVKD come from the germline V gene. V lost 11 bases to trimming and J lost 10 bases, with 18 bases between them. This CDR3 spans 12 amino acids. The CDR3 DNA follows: TGTGCCGTACAAACAGGAGTAGGAGAGCAGTTCTTC. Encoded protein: CAVQTGVGEQFF.

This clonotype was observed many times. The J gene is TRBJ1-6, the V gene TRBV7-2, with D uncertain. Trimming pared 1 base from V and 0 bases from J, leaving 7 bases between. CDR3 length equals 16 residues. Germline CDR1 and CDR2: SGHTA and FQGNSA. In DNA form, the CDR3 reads TGTGCCAGCAGCTTAGGCCGGAGCTCCTATAATTCACCCCTCCACTTT. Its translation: CASSLGRSSYNSPLHF.

CDR3 sequence: CASSQDWQNRGQFF. CDR3 in DNA: TGTGCCAGCAGCCAGGACTGGCAGAATCGGGGGCAGTTCTTC. The J gene is TRBJ2-1, the V gene TRBV2; D perhaps matches TRBD2 (5 bases). The CDR3 spans 14 residues. In germline, CDR1 is SNHLY, CDR2 FYNNEI. The V gene lost 6 bases and the J gene lost 12 bases, with 21 bases spanning the gap.

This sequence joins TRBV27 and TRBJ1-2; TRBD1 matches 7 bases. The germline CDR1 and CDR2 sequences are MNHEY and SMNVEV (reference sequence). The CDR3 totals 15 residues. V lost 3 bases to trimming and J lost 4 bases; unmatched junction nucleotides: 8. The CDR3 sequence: CASSFGPGQSYGYTF. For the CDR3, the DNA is TGTGCCAGCAGTTTCGGACCGGGACAGAGCTATGGCTACACCTTC.

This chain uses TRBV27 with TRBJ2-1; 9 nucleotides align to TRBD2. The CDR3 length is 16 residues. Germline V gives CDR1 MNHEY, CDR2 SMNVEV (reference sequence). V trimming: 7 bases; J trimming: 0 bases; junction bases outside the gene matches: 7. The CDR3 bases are TGTGCCAGCACGTCGCGGGGGGGATCCTCCTACAATGAGCAGTTCTTC. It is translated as CASTSRGGSSYNEQFF.

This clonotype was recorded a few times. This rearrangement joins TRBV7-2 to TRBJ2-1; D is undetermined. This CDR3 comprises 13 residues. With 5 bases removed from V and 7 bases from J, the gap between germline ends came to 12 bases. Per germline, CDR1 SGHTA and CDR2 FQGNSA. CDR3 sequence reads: CASSLRWANEQFF. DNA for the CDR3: TGTGCCAGCAGCCTAAGATGGGCTAATGAGCAGTTCTTC.

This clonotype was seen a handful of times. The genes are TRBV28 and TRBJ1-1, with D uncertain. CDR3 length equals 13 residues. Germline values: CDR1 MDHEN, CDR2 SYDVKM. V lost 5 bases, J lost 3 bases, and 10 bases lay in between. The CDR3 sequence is CASSPHWDTEAFF. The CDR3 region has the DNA TGTGCCAGCAGTCCACACTGGGACACTGAAGCTTTCTTT.

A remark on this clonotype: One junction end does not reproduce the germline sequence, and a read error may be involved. The DNA for the CDR3 is TGTGCCAACAGCCCAATCGGACAGTCGACCGAGACCCAGTACTTC. Protein product: CANSPIGQSTETQYF. The V gene is TRBV7-2, the J gene TRBJ2-5, with D possibly being TRBD1 (6 bases). Germline V gene lookup returns CDR1 SGHTA and CDR2 FQGNSA. The CDR3 contains 15 residues.

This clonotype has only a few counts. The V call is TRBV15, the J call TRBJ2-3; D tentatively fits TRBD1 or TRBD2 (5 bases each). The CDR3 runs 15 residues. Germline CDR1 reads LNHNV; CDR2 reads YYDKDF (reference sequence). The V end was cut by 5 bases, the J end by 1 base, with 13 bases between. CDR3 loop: CATSPTRGRTDTQYF. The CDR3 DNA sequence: TGTGCCACCAGCCCGACGAGGGGACGCACAGATACGCAGTATTTT.

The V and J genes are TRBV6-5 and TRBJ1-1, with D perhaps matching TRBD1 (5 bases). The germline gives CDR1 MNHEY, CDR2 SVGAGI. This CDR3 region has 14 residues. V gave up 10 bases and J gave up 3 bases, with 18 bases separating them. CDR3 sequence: CATTTGRGYTEAFF. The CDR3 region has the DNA TGTGCCACCACTACAGGACGGGGGTACACTGAAGCTTTCTTT.

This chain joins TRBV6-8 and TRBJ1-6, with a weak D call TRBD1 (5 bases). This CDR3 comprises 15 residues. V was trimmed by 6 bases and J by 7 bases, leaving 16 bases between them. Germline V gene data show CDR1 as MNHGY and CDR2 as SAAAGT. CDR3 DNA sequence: TGTGCCAGCAGGGACCCCAAGAGGGGCAATTCACCCCTCCACTTT. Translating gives CASRDPKRGNSPLHF.

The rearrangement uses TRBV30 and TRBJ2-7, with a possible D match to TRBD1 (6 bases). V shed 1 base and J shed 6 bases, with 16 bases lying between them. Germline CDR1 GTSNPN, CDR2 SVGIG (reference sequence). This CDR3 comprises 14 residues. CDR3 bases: TGTGCCTGGAGTGCTACAGGGTTGGTAGCCGAGCAGTACTTC. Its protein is CAWSATGLVAEQYF. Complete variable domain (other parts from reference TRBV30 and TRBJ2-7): SQTIHQWPATLVQPVGSPLSLECTVEGTSNPNLYWYRQAAGRGLQLLFYSVGIGQISSEVPQNLSASRPQDRQFILSSKKLLLSDSGFYLCAWSATGLVAEQYFGPGTRLTVT.

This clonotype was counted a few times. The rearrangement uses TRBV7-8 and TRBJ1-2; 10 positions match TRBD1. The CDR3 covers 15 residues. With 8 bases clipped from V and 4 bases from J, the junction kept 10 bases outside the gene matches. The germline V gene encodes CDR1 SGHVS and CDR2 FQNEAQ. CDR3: CASGATGGYSYGYTF. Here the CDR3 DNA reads TGTGCCAGCGGGGCGACAGGGGGCTATAGCTATGGCTACACCTTC.

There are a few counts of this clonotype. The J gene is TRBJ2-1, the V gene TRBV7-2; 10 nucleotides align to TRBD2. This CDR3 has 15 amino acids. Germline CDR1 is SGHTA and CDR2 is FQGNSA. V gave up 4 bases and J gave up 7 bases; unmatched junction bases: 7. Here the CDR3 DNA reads TGTGCCAGCAGCTACGCGCTAGCGGGAGTAAATGAGCAGTTCTTC. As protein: CASSYALAGVNEQFF.

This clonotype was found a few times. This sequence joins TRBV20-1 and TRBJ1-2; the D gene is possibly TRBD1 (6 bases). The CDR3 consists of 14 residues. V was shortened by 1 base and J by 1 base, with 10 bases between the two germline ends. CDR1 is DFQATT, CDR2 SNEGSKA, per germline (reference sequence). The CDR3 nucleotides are TGCAGTGCTAGAGTCGGCAGGGGTAACTATGGCTACACCTTC. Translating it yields CSARVGRGNYGYTF.

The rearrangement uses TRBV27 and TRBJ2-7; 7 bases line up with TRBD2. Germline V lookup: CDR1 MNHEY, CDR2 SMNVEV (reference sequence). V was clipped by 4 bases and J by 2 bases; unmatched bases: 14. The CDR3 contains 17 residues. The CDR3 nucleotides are TGTGCCAGCAGTTCTCCACTCGTCAGCGGGGCTCCCTACGAGCAGTACTTC. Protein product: CASSSPLVSGAPYEQYF.

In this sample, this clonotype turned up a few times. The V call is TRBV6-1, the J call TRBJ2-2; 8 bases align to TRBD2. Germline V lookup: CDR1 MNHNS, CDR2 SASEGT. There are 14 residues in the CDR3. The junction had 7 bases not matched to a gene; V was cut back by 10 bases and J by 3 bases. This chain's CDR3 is CATRPGGYTGELFF. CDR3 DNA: TGTGCCACTCGACCGGGGGGGTACACCGGGGAGCTGTTTTTT.

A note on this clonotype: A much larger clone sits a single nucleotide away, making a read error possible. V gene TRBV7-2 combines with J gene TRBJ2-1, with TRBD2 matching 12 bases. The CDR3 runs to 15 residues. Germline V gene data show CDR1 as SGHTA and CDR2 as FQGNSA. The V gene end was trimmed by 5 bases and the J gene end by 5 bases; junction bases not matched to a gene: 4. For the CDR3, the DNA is TGTGCCAGCAGCCTGACTAGCGGGGGAAACAATGAGCAGTTCTTC. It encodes CASSLTSGGNNEQFF.

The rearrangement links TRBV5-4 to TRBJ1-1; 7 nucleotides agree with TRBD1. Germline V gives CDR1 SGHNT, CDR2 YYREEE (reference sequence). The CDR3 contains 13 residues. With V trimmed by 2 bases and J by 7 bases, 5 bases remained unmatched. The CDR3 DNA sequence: TGTGCCAGCAGCTTCGACAGGGAGGATGAAGCTTTCTTT. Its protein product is CASSFDREDEAFF.

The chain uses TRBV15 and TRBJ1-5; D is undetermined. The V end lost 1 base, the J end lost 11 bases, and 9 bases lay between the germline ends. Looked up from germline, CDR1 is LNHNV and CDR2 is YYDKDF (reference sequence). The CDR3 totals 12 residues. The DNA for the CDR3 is TGTGCCACCAGCAGAGTTGGGGTCTCCCAGCATTTT. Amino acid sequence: CATSRVGVSQHF.

CDR3 sequence (DNA): TGTGCCAGCAGCGCTAGACAGGGGGCAATTTACGAGCAGTACTTC. This sequence encodes CASSARQGAIYEQYF. The chain has TRBV7-9 and TRBJ2-7; 10 positions match TRBD1. Germline V lookup: CDR1 SEHNR, CDR2 FQNEAQ (reference sequence). CDR3 length equals 15 residues. After removal of 5 bases from V and 4 bases from J, the junction contained 8 bases not matched to a gene.

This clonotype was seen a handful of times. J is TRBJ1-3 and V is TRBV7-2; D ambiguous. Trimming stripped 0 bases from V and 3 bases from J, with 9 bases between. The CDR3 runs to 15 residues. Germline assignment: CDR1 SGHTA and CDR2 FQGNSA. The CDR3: CASSLASTVGNTIYF. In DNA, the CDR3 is TGTGCCAGCAGCTTAGCGTCAACAGTTGGAAACACCATATATTTT.

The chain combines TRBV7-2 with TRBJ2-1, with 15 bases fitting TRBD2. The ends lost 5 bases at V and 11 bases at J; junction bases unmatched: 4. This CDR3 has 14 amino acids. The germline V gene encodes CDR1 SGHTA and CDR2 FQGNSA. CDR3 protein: CASSPGTSGGQQFF. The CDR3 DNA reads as TGTGCCAGCAGCCCCGGGACTAGCGGGGGGCAGCAGTTCTTC. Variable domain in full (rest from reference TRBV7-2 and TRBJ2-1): GAGVSQSPSNKVTEKGKDVELRCDPISGHTALYWYRQSLGQGLEFLIYFQGNSAPDKSGLPSDRFSAERTGGSVSTLTIQRTQQEDSAVYLCASSPGTSGGQQFFGPGTRLTVL.

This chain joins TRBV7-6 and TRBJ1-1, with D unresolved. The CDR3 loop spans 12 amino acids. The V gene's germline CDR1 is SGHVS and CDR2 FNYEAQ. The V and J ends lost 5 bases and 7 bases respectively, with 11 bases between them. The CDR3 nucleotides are TGTGCCAGCAGCCCTGACGCCAATGAAGCTTTCTTT. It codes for CASSPDANEAFF.

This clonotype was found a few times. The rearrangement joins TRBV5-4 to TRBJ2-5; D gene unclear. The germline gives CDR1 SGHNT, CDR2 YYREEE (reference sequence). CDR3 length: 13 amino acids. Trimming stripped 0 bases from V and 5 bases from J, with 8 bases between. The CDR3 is CASSLEGFETQYF. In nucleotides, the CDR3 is TGTGCCAGCAGCTTGGAAGGGTTTGAGACCCAGTACTTC.

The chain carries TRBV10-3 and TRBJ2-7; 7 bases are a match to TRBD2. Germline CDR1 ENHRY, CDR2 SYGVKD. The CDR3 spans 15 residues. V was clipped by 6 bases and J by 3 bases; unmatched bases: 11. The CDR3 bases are TGTGCCATCAGGGACGGGGATTCGGGAGGCTACGAGCAGTACTTC. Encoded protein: CAIRDGDSGGYEQYF.

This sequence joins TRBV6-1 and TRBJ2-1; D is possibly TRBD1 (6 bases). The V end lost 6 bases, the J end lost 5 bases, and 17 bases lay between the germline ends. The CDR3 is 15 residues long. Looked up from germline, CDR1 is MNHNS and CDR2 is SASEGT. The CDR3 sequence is CASRVDRNVNNEQFF. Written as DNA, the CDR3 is TGTGCCAGCAGGGTAGACAGGAACGTAAACAATGAGCAGTTCTTC.

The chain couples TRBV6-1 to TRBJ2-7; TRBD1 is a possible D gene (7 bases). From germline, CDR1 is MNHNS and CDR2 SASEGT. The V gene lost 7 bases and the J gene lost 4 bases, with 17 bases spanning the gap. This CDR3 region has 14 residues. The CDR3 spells CASTGDREVYEQYF. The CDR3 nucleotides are TGTGCCAGCACGGGGGACAGAGAGGTTTACGAGCAGTACTTC.